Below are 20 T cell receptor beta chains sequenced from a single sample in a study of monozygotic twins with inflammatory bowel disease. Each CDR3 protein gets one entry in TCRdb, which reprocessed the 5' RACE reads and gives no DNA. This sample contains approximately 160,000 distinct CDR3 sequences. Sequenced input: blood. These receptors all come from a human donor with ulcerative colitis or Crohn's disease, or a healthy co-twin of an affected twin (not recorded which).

The CDR3 region is CASSLVGGFRETQYF. The chain recombines TRBV7-2 with TRBJ2-5; TCRdb's D call of TRBD1 is untestable without DNA. Germline CDR1 SGHTA, CDR2 FQGNSA. The CDR3 loop spans 15 amino acids.

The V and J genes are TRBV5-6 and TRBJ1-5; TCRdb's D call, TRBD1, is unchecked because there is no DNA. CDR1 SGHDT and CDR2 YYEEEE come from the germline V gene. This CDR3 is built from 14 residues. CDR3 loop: CASSAGDGRQPQHF.

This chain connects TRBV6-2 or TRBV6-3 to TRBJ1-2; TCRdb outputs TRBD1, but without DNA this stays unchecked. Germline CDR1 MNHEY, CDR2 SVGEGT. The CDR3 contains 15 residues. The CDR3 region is CASSFQLGRGGGYTF.

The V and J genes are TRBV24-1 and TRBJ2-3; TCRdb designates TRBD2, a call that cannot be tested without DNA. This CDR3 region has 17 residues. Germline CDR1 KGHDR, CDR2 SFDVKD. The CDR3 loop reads CATSGHSGREGADTQYF.

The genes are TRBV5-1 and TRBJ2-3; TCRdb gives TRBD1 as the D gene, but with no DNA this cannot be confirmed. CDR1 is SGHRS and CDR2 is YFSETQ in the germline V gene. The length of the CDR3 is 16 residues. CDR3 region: CASKEGHPRPADTQYF.

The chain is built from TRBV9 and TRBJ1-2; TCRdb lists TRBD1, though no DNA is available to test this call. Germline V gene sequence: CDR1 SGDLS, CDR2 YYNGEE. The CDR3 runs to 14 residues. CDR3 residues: CASSALRAQAGYTF.

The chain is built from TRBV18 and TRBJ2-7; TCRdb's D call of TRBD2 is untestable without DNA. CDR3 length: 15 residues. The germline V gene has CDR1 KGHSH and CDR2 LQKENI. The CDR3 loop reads CASSPPGGGPQEQYF. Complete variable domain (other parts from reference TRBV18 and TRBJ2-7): NAGVMQNPRHLVRRRGQEARLRCSPMKGHSHVYWYRQLPEEGLKFMVYLQKENIIDESGMPKERFSAEFPKEGPSILRIQQVVRGDSAAYFCASSPPGGGPQEQYFGPGTRLTVT.

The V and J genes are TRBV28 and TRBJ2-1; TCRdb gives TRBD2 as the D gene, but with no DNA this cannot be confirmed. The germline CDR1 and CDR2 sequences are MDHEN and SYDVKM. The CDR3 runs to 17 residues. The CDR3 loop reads CASSRLNLADSYNEQFF.

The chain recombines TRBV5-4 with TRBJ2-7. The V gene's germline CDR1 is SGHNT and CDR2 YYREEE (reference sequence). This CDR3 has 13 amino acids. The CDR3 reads CASSSIETYEQYF.

CDR3 in amino acids: CATSRVKGGGDTEAFF. The chain carries TRBV15 and TRBJ1-1. Germline CDR1 LNHNV, CDR2 YYDKDF (reference sequence). The CDR3 is made up of 16 amino acids. The full variable domain, in which reference TRBV15 and TRBJ1-1 provide the parts outside the CDR3, is DAMVIQNPRYQVTQFGKPVTLSCSQTLNHNVMYWYQQKSSQAPKLLFHYYDKDFNNEADTPDNFQSRRPNTSFCFLDIRSPGLGDTAMYLCATSRVKGGGDTEAFFGQGTRLTVV.

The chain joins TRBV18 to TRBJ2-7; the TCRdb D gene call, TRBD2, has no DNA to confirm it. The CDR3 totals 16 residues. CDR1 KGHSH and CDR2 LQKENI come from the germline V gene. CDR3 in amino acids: CASSPQQASGSYEQYF. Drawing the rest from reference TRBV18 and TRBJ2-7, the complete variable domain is NAGVMQNPRHLVRRRGQEARLRCSPMKGHSHVYWYRQLPEEGLKFMVYLQKENIIDESGMPKERFSAEFPKEGPSILRIQQVVRGDSAAYFCASSPQQASGSYEQYFGPGTRLTVT.

CDR3 residues: CASTLEGITGELFF. This rearrangement joins TRBV3-1 to TRBJ2-2. Germline lookup yields CDR1 LGHDT and CDR2 YNNKEL (reference sequence). The CDR3 is 14 amino acids. The full variable domain, its missing parts supplied by reference TRBV3-1 and TRBJ2-2, is DTAVSQTPKYLVTQMGNDKSIKCEQNLGHDTMYWYKQDSKKFLKIMFSYNNKELIINETVPNRFSPKSPDKAHLNLHINSLELGDSAVYFCASTLEGITGELFFGEGSRLTVL.

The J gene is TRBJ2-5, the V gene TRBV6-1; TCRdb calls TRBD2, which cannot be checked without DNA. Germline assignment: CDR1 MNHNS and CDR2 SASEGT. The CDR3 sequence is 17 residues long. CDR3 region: CASSEAFMGSWEETQYF.

The CDR3: CSARDLLRVNYGYTF. The chain employs TRBV20-1 and TRBJ1-2. From germline, CDR1 is DFQATT and CDR2 SNEGSKA (reference sequence). The length of the CDR3 is 15 residues.

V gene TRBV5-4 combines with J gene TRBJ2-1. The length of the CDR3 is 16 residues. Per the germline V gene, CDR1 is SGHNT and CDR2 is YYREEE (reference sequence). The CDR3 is CASSLGRSSSYNEQFF.

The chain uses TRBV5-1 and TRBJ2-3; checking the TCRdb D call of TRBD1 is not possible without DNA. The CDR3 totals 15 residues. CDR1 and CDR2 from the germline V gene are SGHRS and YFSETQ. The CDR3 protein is CASSLVGALTDTQYF. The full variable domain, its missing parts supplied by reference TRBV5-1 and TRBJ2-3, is KAGVTQTPRYLIKTRGQQVTLSCSPISGHRSVSWYQQTPGQGLQFLFEYFSETQRNKGNFPGRFSGRQFSNSRSEMNVSTLELGDSALYLCASSLVGALTDTQYFGPGTRLTVL.

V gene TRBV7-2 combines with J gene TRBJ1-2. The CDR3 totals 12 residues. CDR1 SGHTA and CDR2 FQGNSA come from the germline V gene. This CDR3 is CASSLDGDGYTF.

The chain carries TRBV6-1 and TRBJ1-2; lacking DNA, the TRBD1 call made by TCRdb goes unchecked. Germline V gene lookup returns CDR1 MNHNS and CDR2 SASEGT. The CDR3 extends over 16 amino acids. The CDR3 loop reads CASRRRGQDLDYGYTF.

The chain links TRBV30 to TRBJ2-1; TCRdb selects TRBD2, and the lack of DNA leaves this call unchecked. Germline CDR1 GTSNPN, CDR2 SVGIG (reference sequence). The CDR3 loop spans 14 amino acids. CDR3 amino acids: CAWSIGAGDNEQFF.

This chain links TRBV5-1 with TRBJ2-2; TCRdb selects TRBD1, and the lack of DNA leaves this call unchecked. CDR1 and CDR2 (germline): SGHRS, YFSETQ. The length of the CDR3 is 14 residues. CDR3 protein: CASSLGQRTGELFF. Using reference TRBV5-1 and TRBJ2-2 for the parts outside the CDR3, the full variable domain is KAGVTQTPRYLIKTRGQQVTLSCSPISGHRSVSWYQQTPGQGLQFLFEYFSETQRNKGNFPGRFSGRQFSNSRSEMNVSTLELGDSALYLCASSLGQRTGELFFGEGSRLTVL.